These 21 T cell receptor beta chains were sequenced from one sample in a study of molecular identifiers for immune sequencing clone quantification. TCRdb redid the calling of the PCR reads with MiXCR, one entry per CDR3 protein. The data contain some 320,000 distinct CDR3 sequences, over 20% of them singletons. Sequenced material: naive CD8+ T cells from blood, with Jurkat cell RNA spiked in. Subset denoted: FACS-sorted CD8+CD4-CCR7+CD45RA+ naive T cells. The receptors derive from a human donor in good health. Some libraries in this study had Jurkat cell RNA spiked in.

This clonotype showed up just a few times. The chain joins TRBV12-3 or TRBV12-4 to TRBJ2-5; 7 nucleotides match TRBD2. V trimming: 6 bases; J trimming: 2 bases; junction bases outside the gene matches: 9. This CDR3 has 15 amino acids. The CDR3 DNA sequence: TGTGCCAGCAGCCTGGGGGGGGGACTACAAGAGACCCAGTACTTC. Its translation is CASSLGGGLQETQYF.

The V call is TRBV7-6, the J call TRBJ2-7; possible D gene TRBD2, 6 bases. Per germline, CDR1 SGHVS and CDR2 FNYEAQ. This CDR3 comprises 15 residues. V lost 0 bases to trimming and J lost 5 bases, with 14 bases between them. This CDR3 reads CASSLALGSGNEQYF. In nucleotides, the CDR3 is TGTGCCAGCAGCTTAGCGCTCGGGAGCGGCAACGAGCAGTACTTC.

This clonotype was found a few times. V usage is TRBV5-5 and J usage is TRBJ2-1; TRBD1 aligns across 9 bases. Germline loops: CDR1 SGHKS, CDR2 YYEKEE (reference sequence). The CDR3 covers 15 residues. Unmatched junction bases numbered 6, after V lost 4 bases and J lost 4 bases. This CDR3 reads CASSPDGTGYNEQFF. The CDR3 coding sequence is TGTGCCAGCAGCCCCGATGGGACAGGGTACAATGAGCAGTTCTTC.

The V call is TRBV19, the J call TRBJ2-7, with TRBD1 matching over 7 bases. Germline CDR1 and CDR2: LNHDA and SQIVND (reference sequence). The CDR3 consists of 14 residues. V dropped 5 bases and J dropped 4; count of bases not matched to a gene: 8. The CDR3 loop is CASSLRDRNYEQYF. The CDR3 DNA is TGTGCCAGTAGTTTACGGGACAGAAATTACGAGCAGTACTTC.

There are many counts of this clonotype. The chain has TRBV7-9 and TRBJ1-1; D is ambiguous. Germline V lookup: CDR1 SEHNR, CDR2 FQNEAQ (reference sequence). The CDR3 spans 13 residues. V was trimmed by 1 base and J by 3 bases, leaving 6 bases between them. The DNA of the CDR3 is TGTGCCAGCAGCTTAGGGGTCCACACTGAAGCTTTCTTT. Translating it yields CASSLGVHTEAFF.

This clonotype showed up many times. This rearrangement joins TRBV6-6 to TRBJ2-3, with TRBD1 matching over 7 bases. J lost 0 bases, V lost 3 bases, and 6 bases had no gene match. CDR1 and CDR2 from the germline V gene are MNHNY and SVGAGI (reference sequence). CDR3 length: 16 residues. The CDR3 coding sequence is TGTGCCAGCAGTTATTTCCGGGACAGTAGCACAGATACGCAGTATTTT. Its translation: CASSYFRDSSTDTQYF.

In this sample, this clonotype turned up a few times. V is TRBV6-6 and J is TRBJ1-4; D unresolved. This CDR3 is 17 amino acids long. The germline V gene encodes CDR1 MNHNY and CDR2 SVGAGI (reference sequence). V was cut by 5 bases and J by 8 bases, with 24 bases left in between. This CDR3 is CASSPGPFQTSGEKLFF. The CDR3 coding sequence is TGTGCCAGCAGTCCCGGTCCCTTTCAAACCTCGGGGGAAAAACTGTTTTTT.

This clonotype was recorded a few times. This CDR3 is CASSYRPRGDTEAFF. CDR3 nucleotides: TGTGCCAGCAGTTACCGACCGAGAGGGGACACTGAAGCTTTCTTT. This rearrangement joins TRBV6-5 to TRBJ1-1, with D possibly TRBD1 on 5 matching bases. The CDR3 sequence is 15 residues long. Germline CDR1 and CDR2: MNHEY and SVGAGI. V was shortened by 2 bases and J by 3 bases, with 13 bases between the two germline ends.

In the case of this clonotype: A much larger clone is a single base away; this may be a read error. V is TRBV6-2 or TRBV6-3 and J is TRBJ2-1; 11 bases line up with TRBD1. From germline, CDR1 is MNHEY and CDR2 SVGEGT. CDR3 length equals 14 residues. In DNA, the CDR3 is TGTGCCACCGCCGGGACAGGGGGTTGGAATGAGCAGTGCTTC. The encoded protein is CATAGTGGWNEQCF.

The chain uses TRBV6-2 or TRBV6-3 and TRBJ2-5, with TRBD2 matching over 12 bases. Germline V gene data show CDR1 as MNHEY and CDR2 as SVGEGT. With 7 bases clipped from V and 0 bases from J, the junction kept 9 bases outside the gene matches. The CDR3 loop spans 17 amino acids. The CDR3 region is CASKPTTSGGHQETQYF. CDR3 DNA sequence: TGTGCCAGCAAACCGACGACTAGCGGGGGTCACCAAGAGACCCAGTACTTC.

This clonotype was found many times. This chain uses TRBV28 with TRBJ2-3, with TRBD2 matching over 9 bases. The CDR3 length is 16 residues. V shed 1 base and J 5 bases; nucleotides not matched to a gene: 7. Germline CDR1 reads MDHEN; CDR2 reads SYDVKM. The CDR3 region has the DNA TGTGCCAGCAGTTTATTAGCGACTAGCGGCCGAGATACGCAGTATTTT. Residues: CASSLLATSGRDTQYF.

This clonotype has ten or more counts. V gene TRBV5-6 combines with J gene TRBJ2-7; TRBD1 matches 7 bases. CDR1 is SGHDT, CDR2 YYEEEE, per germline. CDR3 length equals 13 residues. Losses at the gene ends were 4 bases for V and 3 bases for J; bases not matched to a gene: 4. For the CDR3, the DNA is TGTGCCAGCAGCCAGGGACAGTACTACGAGCAGTACTTC. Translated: CASSQGQYYEQYF.

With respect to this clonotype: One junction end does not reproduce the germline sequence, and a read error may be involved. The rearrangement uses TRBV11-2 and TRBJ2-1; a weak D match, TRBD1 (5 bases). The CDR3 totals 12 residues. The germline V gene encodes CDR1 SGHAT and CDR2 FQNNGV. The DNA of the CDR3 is TGTGTCAGCTCGGACACCTACAATGAGCAGTTCTTC. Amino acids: CVSSDTYNEQFF.

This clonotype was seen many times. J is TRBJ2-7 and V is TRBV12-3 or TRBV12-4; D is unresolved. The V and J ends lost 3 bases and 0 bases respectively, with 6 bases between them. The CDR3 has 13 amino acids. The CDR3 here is CASSFYSSYEQYF. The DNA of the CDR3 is TGTGCCAGCAGTTTCTACAGCTCCTACGAGCAGTACTTC.

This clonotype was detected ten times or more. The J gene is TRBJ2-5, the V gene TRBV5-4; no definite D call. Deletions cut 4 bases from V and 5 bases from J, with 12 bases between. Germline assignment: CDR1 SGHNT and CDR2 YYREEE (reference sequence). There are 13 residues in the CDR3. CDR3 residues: CASSPIDTETQYF. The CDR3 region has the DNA TGTGCCAGCAGCCCCATCGACACGGAGACCCAGTACTTC. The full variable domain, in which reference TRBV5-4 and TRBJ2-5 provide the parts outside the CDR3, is ETGVTQSPTHLIKTRGQQVTLRCSSQSGHNTVSWYQQALGQGPQFIFQYYREEENGRGNFPPRFSGLQFPNYSSELNVNALELDDSALYLCASSPIDTETQYFGPGTRLLVL.

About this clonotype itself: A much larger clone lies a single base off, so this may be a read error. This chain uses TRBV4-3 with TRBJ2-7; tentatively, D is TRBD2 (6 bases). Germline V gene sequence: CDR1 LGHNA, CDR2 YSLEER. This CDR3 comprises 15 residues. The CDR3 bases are TGCGCCAGCGGCCAAGATAAGCAGGGAGGTTACGAGCAGTACTTC. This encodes CASGQDKQGGYEQYF.

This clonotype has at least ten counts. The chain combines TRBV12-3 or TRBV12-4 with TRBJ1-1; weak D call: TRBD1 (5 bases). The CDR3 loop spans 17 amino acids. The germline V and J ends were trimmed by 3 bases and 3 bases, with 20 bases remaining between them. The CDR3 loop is CASSFEAGLIKDTEAFF. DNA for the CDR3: TGTGCCAGCAGTTTCGAGGCGGGGCTGATAAAGGACACTGAAGCTTTCTTT.

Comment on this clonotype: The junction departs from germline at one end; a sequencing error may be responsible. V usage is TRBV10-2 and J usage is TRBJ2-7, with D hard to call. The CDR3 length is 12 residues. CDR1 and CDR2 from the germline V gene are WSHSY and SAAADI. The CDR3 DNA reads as TGCGCCAGCAGTGCCAGCTCCTACGAGCAGCACTTC. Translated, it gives CASSASSYEQHF.

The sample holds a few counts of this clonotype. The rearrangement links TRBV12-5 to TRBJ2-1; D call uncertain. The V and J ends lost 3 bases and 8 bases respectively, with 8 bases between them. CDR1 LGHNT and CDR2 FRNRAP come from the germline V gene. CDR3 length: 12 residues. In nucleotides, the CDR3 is TGTGCTAGTGGTTTCACTATCTATGAGCAGTTCTTC. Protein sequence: CASGFTIYEQFF.

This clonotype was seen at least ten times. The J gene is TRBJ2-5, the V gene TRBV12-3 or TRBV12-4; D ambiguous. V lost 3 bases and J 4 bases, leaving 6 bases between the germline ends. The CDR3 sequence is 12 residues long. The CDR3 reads CASSLGLETQYF. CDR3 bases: TGTGCCAGCAGTTTGGGTTTAGAGACCCAGTACTTC.

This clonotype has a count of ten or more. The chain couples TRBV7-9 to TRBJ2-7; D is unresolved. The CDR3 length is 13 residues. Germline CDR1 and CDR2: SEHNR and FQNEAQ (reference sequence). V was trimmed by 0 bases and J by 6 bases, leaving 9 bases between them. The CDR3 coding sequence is TGTGCCAGCAGCTTAGCCGGTCTGCTCGAGCAGTACTTC. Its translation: CASSLAGLLEQYF.